This is a list of T cell receptor beta chains from one sample in a study of read filtering for tumor transcriptome and immune sequencing. TCRdb re-called the reads through MiXCR, storing one row per CDR3 protein. The table includes around 130,000 distinct CDR3 sequences, around 13% detected once. Material for sequencing was a population of CD138-negative cells sorted from bone marrow. The source is a donor at least 40 years old with multiple myeloma. The CDR3 runs from the conserved cysteine through the conserved F or W. The D gene is left open where the match is weak. Clone size, where shown, is once, few, many, or a class for clones that have expanded.

size: many
J: TRBJ2-1
V: TRBV5-1
D: TRBD1
DNA: TGCGCCAGCAGCCCAATACAGGGGAGTAATGAGCAGTTCTTC
CDR3: CASSPIQGSNEQFF

size: many
J: TRBJ2-3
V: TRBV7-9
D: -
DNA: TGTGCCAGCAGCATAACCCCCTCCGATACGCAGTATTTT
CDR3: CASSITPSDTQYF

size: many
J: TRBJ1-2
V: TRBV6-5
D: TRBD1
DNA: TGTGCCAGCAGGCCTCCCATGGACAGGGGTTATGGCTACACCTTC
CDR3: CASRPPMDRGYGYTF

size: many
J: TRBJ2-1
V: TRBV28
D: -
DNA: TGTGCCAGCAGTTTCTCCCGGTCCTCCTACAATGAGCAGTTCTTC
CDR3: CASSFSRSSYNEQFF

size: few
J: TRBJ2-5
V: TRBV9
D: -
DNA: TGTGCCAGCAGCGTAGAACAGGGTCGAGAGACCCAGTACTTC
CDR3: CASSVEQGRETQYF

size: many
J: TRBJ2-7
V: TRBV7-2
D: -
DNA: TGTGCCAGCAGCTTAGCCCGGGCTAGCTCCGAGCAGTACTTC
CDR3: CASSLARASSEQYF

size: -
J: TRBJ2-5
V: TRBV7-8
D: -
DNA: TGTGCCAGCAGCTTATCGGTCATTGGGTTCGGGGAGACCCAGTACTTC
CDR3: CASSLSVIGFGETQYF

size: many
J: TRBJ1-1
V: TRBV5-4
D: TRBD1
DNA: TGTGCCAGCATGATGACAGGGGATTCTGAAGCTTTCTTT
CDR3: CASMMTGDSEAFF

size: many
J: TRBJ1-1
V: TRBV7-9
D: -
DNA: TGTGCCAGCAGCTTAGTAGGTGTAGAAGCTTTCTTT
CDR3: CASSLVGVEAFF

size: -
J: TRBJ2-1
V: TRBV29-1
D: TRBD2
DNA: TGCAGCGTTGTCGGGACTAGCGGGAGCGGTGAGCAGTTCTTC
CDR3: CSVVGTSGSGEQFF

size: -
J: TRBJ2-6
V: TRBV5-1
D: TRBD1
DNA: TGCGCCAGCTTCTCGGGACAGACCTCTGGGGCCAACGTCCTGACTTTC
CDR3: CASFSGQTSGANVLTF

size: many
J: TRBJ2-3
V: TRBV12-3/TRBV12-4
D: -
DNA: TGTGCCAGCAGTTCCACGGGGGAGCCCCAAAGCACAGATACGCAGTATTTT
CDR3: CASSSTGEPQSTDTQYF

size: -
J: TRBJ2-3
V: TRBV11-2
D: TRBD1
DNA: TGCGCCAGCAGCTTGACCACAGGGGCTCGCACAGATACGCAGTATTTT
CDR3: CASSLTTGARTDTQYF

size: many
J: TRBJ1-1
V: TRBV7-9
D: -
DNA: TGTGCCAGCAGCCCAGGTCGCACCTTCCAGGACACTGAAGCTTTCTTT
CDR3: CASSPGRTFQDTEAFF

size: many
J: TRBJ2-7
V: TRBV29-1
D: -
DNA: TGCAGCGCCGGACAGACCTACGAGCAGTACTTC
CDR3: CSAGQTYEQYF

size: -
J: TRBJ1-2
V: TRBV5-6
D: -
DNA: TGTGCCAGCAATCTTTACACCGCCACTAACTATGGCTACACCTTC
CDR3: CASNLYTATNYGYTF

size: few
J: TRBJ1-3
V: TRBV29-1
D: -
DNA: TGCAGCGTCGGGACGGAAGGAAACACCATATATTTT
CDR3: CSVGTEGNTIYF

size: many
J: TRBJ2-7
V: TRBV3-1
D: TRBD2
DNA: TGTGCCAGCTCCGGGACTAGCGGGAGTTACGAGCAGTACTTC
CDR3: CASSGTSGSYEQYF

size: -
J: TRBJ1-3
V: TRBV5-1
D: -
DNA: TGCGCCAGCAGTCAGACTGAAGCTGGAAACACCATATATTTT
CDR3: CASSQTEAGNTIYF

size: many
J: TRBJ2-4
V: TRBV6-6
D: -
DNA: TGTGCCAGCAACTCCTTAGGGACCAGGGCGTACTTC
CDR3: CASNSLGTRAYF

size: -
J: TRBJ2-5
V: TRBV12-3/TRBV12-4
D: -
DNA: TGTGCCAGCACACCAGACATATCGGAGACCCAGTACTTC
CDR3: CASTPDISETQYF

size: few
J: TRBJ1-5
V: TRBV20-1
D: -
DNA: TGCAGTGCAGGGGGTAGCAATCAGCCCCAGCATTTT
CDR3: CSAGGSNQPQHF

size: -
J: TRBJ2-7
V: TRBV14
D: -
DNA: TGTGCCAGCAACCTCGGGGCTCTTCGGAGGTTCGAGCAGTACTTC
CDR3: CASNLGALRRFEQYF

size: -
J: TRBJ1-4
V: TRBV6-6
D: -
DNA: TGTGCCAGCAGACTAAGGGGGGGCGGAACTAATGAAAAACTGTTTTTT
CDR3: CASRLRGGGTNEKLFF

size: many
J: TRBJ2-5
V: TRBV20-1
D: -
DNA: TGCAGTGCTCGGACGGCCCAAGAGACCCAGTACTTC
CDR3: CSARTAQETQYF

size: many
J: TRBJ1-5
V: TRBV11-3
D: -
DNA: TGTGCCAGCAGCGGGCTCTTCTCCAATCAGCCCCAGCATTTT
CDR3: CASSGLFSNQPQHF

size: many
J: TRBJ2-7
V: TRBV6-6
D: -
DNA: TGTGCCAGCAGAACGCAAGCCTACGAGCAGTACTTC
CDR3: CASRTQAYEQYF

size: many
J: TRBJ2-2
V: TRBV7-3
D: -
DNA: TGTGCCAGCAGCTTATACGGGAGTAGTCACACCGGGGAGCTGTTTTTT
CDR3: CASSLYGSSHTGELFF

size: many
J: TRBJ2-3
V: TRBV29-1
D: -
DNA: TGCAGCGCTGACATAGGCGGCACAGATACGCAGTATTTT
CDR3: CSADIGGTDTQYF

size: many
J: TRBJ1-5
V: TRBV6-1
D: -
DNA: TGTGCCAGCAGTGAAGCAGGGCAACAGGAGCCCCAGCATTTT
CDR3: CASSEAGQQEPQHF

size: many
J: TRBJ2-1
V: TRBV11-2
D: TRBD2
DNA: TGTGCCAGCAGCTTCGGGCAGGGAGGGTACAATGAGCAGTTCTTC
CDR3: CASSFGQGGYNEQFF

size: many
J: TRBJ1-1
V: TRBV25-1
D: -
DNA: TGTGCCAGCACCTTGGGGAACACTGAAGCTTTCTTT
CDR3: CASTLGNTEAFF

size: many
J: TRBJ2-1
V: TRBV6-4
D: TRBD1
DNA: TGTGCCAGCAGCACCGGGACAGGGGGTATCAATGAGCAGTTCTTC
CDR3: CASSTGTGGINEQFF

size: few
J: TRBJ1-5
V: TRBV19
D: -
DNA: TGTGCCAGTAGCGGGAGTTTAAATCAGCCCCAGCATTTT
CDR3: CASSGSLNQPQHF

size: many
J: TRBJ2-5
V: TRBV29-1
D: TRBD2
DNA: TGCAGCGTTGTTCGCGGGGGGACCCAAGAGACCCAGTACTTC
CDR3: CSVVRGGTQETQYF

size: many
J: TRBJ2-1
V: TRBV5-4
D: -
DNA: TGTGCCAGCACCCTGCCTGACAATGAGCAGTTCTTC
CDR3: CASTLPDNEQFF

size: -
J: TRBJ2-3
V: TRBV18
D: -
DNA: TGTGCCAGCACAAGGTTTAGCGAGCGCGATACGCAGTATTTT
CDR3: CASTRFSERDTQYF

size: many
J: TRBJ2-3
V: TRBV29-1
D: -
DNA: TGCAGCGTTGGGCGCGACCTGCAAGATACGCAGTATTTT
CDR3: CSVGRDLQDTQYF

size: many
J: TRBJ1-1
V: TRBV28
D: -
DNA: TGTGCCAGCAGTGGGCAGGTGAACACTGAAGCTTTCTTT
CDR3: CASSGQVNTEAFF

size: many
J: TRBJ2-1
V: TRBV6-2/TRBV6-3
D: -
DNA: TGTGCCAGCAGTTACTCGAGGCGAGGGGATGAGCAGTTCTTC
CDR3: CASSYSRRGDEQFF

size: -
J: TRBJ2-7
V: TRBV7-9
D: -
DNA: TGTGCCAGCAGCTCCTTTGCAGGTACCTACGAGCAGTACTTC
CDR3: CASSSFAGTYEQYF

size: few
J: TRBJ1-5
V: TRBV7-2
D: -
DNA: TGTGCCAGCAGCTTAGAAGGTGTTGAGGGTCAGCCCCAGCATTTT
CDR3: CASSLEGVEGQPQHF

size: few
J: TRBJ2-3
V: TRBV4-2
D: TRBD2
DNA: TGTGCCAGCAGCCAAAACCCGGGGCTAGCGGGGGCAAGCACAGATACGCAGTATTTT
CDR3: CASSQNPGLAGASTDTQYF

size: -
J: TRBJ2-1
V: TRBV12-3/TRBV12-4
D: -
DNA: TGTGCCAGCAGGGTACAGGGAAGTGAGCAGTTTTTC
CDR3: CASRVQGSEQFF

size: many
J: TRBJ2-3
V: TRBV4-1
D: TRBD2
DNA: TGCGCCAGCAGCTTTAGCGGGGGGGTATGGAGCACAGATACGCAGTATTTT
CDR3: CASSFSGGVWSTDTQYF

size: -
J: TRBJ2-1
V: TRBV20-1
D: TRBD1
DNA: TGCAGTGCCATGACAGGGGGCTCCTACAATGAGCAGTTCTTC
CDR3: CSAMTGGSYNEQFF

size: many
J: TRBJ2-7
V: TRBV20-1
D: TRBD2
DNA: TGCAGTGCTAGAGTCCGAGGACTAGCGGGACCCTACGAGCAGTACTTC
CDR3: CSARVRGLAGPYEQYF

size: -
J: TRBJ2-3
V: TRBV30
D: -
DNA: TGTGCCTGGGGGACAAGCACAGATACGCGGTATTTT
CDR3: CAWGTSTDTRYF